The 28 T cell receptor beta chains below were found in one sample sequenced in a study of T-cell memory formation after mild COVID-19. One entry per CDR3 protein results from TCRdb running MiXCR on the 5' RACE reads. This table has 350,000 to 500,000 distinct CDR3 sequences, roughly 20% appearing once. Sequencing input: PBMCs or a T cell subset sorted from them (not recorded which). The source is an adult woman who had mild COVID-19 (a few samples of this study predate the infection). Cell type and time point are not known.

The CDR3 spells CASSPLLSMRDEKLFF. The CDR3 nucleotides read TGTGCCAGCAGCCCCCTCTTGTCGATGCGGGATGAAAAACTGTTTTTT. The chain is built from TRBV7-3 and TRBJ1-4; D is unclear. The V end lost 5 bases, the J end lost 6 bases, and 19 bases lay between the germline ends. From germline, CDR1 is SGHTA and CDR2 FQGTGA. The CDR3 spans 16 residues.

The chain carries TRBV15 and TRBJ2-7; a weak D match, TRBD1 (8 bases). V lost 8 bases to trimming and J lost 5 bases, with 19 bases between them. Germline V CDR1 and CDR2: LNHNV, YYDKDF (reference sequence). The CDR3 totals 14 residues. The CDR3 here is CATQMYRGGDEQYF. The CDR3 DNA is TGTGCCACCCAAATGTACAGGGGGGGCGACGAGCAGTACTTC.

This clonotype was counted ten times or more. The chain links TRBV7-9 to TRBJ1-2; D is perhaps TRBD1 (5 bases). V was clipped by 5 bases and J by 4 bases, with 11 bases between them. The CDR3 totals 13 residues. CDR1 is SEHNR and CDR2 is FQNEAQ in the germline V gene (reference sequence). This CDR3 reads CASSVETVYGYTF. CDR3 DNA sequence: TGTGCCAGCAGCGTCGAGACAGTCTATGGCTACACCTTC.

The chain is built from TRBV4-2 and TRBJ2-3; 9 bases match TRBD2. V shed 4 bases and J 2 bases; nucleotides not matched to a gene: 4. This CDR3 spans 15 amino acids. The germline CDR1 and CDR2 sequences are LGHNA and YNFKEQ. DNA of the CDR3: TGTGCCAGCAGCCCAACTAGCGGGTTCACAGATACGCAGTATTTT. Amino acid sequence: CASSPTSGFTDTQYF.

This clonotype was detected a few times. V and J are TRBV3-1 and TRBJ2-2; D remains ambiguous. V lost 4 bases, J lost 0 bases, and 12 bases lay in between. The CDR3 sequence is 16 residues long. Germline lookup yields CDR1 LGHDT and CDR2 YNNKEL (reference sequence). The CDR3 DNA sequence: TGTGCCAGCAGCCCCGTGTGGGTGTCGAACACCGGGGAGCTGTTTTTT. As protein: CASSPVWVSNTGELFF.

This clonotype came up a few times. This chain joins TRBV12-3 or TRBV12-4 and TRBJ2-2, with TRBD2 matching 7 bases. With 6 bases clipped from V and 8 bases from J, the junction kept 9 bases outside the gene matches. There are 14 residues in the CDR3. CDR3 amino acids: CASRRAGSGGELFF. DNA for the CDR3: TGTGCCAGCAGGCGAGCGGGGTCGGGGGGGGAGCTGTTTTTT.

This clonotype appeared a few times. V usage is TRBV4-3 and J usage is TRBJ2-3; unclear D gene. Trimming pared 0 bases from V and 2 bases from J, leaving 12 bases between. The germline V gene has CDR1 LGHNA and CDR2 YSLEER. The CDR3 totals 16 residues. The CDR3 loop is CASSQDTTRFTDTQYF. In nucleotides, the CDR3 is TGCGCCAGCAGCCAAGACACCACACGTTTCACAGATACGCAGTATTTT.

The chain links TRBV7-2 to TRBJ2-3, with 8 positions matching TRBD2. Germline trimming cut 4 bases from V and 4 bases from J; bases unmatched to any gene: 7. CDR3 length equals 15 residues. In germline, CDR1 is SGHTA, CDR2 FQGNSA. CDR3 bases: TGTGCCAGCAGCTCCAGCGGGAGTACGGCAGATACGCAGTATTTT. This sequence encodes CASSSSGSTADTQYF.

This clonotype was counted ten times or more. The CDR3 nucleotides are TGTGCCAGCGCGGACAGGGGATCCTACGAGCAGTACTTC. Protein sequence: CASADRGSYEQYF. This sequence joins TRBV9 and TRBJ2-7; 9 nucleotides agree with TRBD1. The ends lost 7 bases at V and 1 base at J; junction bases unmatched: 3. Germline CDR1 SGDLS, CDR2 YYNGEE. This CDR3 has 13 residues.

Note on this clonotype: Sequence at one end of the junction differs from germline and may be a read error. The chain joins TRBV7-9 to TRBJ2-7; D is uncertain. This CDR3 contains 9 residues. Germline V gene data show CDR1 as SEHNR and CDR2 as FQNEAQ (reference sequence). The CDR3 nucleotides read TGTGCCGACCCGTGCAGAGAGGACTTC. It is translated as CADPCREDF.

The chain couples TRBV7-8 to TRBJ2-5; possible D gene TRBD1, 6 bases. V was clipped by 5 bases and J by 5 bases, with 24 bases between them. The CDR3 runs to 17 residues. CDR1 is SGHVS and CDR2 is FQNEAQ in the germline V gene. In DNA form, the CDR3 reads TGTGCCAGCAGCGAACAGGGTCTTAGGGTATCGGTGGAGACCCAGTACTTC. It is translated as CASSEQGLRVSVETQYF.

This clonotype was counted between two and nine times. This chain connects TRBV7-9 to TRBJ2-7, with D unresolved. Germline V lookup: CDR1 SEHNR, CDR2 FQNEAQ (reference sequence). The length of the CDR3 is 13 residues. V was clipped by 1 base and J by 2 bases, with 6 bases between them. The CDR3 region is CASSLVRAYEQYF. The CDR3 DNA reads as TGTGCCAGCAGCTTAGTTCGGGCCTACGAGCAGTACTTC.

This clonotype was counted a few times. The chain recombines TRBV6-4 with TRBJ2-1, with D hard to call. V was shortened by 1 base and J by 9 bases, with 10 bases between the two germline ends. This CDR3 spans 13 amino acids. CDR1 MRHNA and CDR2 SNTAGT come from the germline V gene. DNA of the CDR3: TGTGCCAGCAGTGACTTTGGCGGACGTGAGCAGTTCTTC. Translation gives CASSDFGGREQFF.

In DNA form, the CDR3 reads TGTGCCAGCAGCTTACCGTTTATCAGTAATGAAAAACTGTTTTTT. As protein: CASSLPFISNEKLFF. This rearrangement joins TRBV7-2 to TRBJ1-4, with D uncertain. Trimming took off 2 bases at V and 4 bases at J, with 11 bases between the two ends. From germline, CDR1 is SGHTA and CDR2 FQGNSA. The CDR3 has 15 residues.

This clonotype was observed a handful of times. The CDR3 sequence is CASRSGTGRYSNQPQHF. DNA of the CDR3: TGTGCCAGCAGATCCGGGACAGGGCGCTATAGCAATCAGCCCCAGCATTTT. The rearrangement joins TRBV11-2 to TRBJ1-5; TRBD1 matches at 9 bases. The V segment lost 6 bases and the J segment 0 bases; nucleotides outside the gene matches: 9. The CDR3 is made up of 17 amino acids. Germline loops: CDR1 SGHAT, CDR2 FQNNGV.

The rearrangement uses TRBV18 and TRBJ2-7; possibly TRBD1 for D (6 bases). CDR1 and CDR2 (germline): KGHSH, LQKENI. The CDR3 totals 15 residues. V lost 3 bases and J 3 bases, leaving 15 bases between the germline ends. The CDR3 bases are TGTGCCAGCTCACCTAGACCGGGACACCACTACGAGCAGTACTTC. Its protein is CASSPRPGHHYEQYF.

This clonotype was detected only a few times. Here the CDR3 DNA reads TGCAGTGCTAGAGGAAGCGACCGCTACTCCTACAATGAGCAGTTCTTC. Its translation is CSARGSDRYSYNEQFF. The rearrangement links TRBV20-1 to TRBJ2-1; D gene uncertain. CDR1 is DFQATT and CDR2 is SNEGSKA in the germline V gene (reference sequence). The CDR3 is 16 residues long. Trimming left V 1 base short and J 0 bases short, with 13 bases between.

This clonotype was detected only a few times. V gene TRBV3-1 combines with J gene TRBJ2-6; D remains unclear. The V and J ends lost 3 bases and 0 bases respectively, with 9 bases between them. CDR1 and CDR2 from the germline V gene are LGHDT and YNNKEL (reference sequence). This CDR3 contains 16 residues. The CDR3 nucleotides are TGTGCCAGCAGCCACGACGGATACTCTGGGGCCAACGTCCTGACTTTC. It translates to CASSHDGYSGANVLTF.

This clonotype was detected ten times or more. The chain is built from TRBV7-8 and TRBJ2-7, with 7 positions matching TRBD2. V shed 1 base and J 2 bases; nucleotides not matched to a gene: 5. The CDR3 consists of 15 residues. Germline assignment: CDR1 SGHVS and CDR2 FQNEAQ. This CDR3 is CASSLVPGLTYEQYF. For the CDR3, the DNA is TGTGCCAGCAGCTTAGTTCCGGGACTAACCTACGAGCAGTACTTC. The variable domain in full, completed from reference TRBV7-8 and TRBJ2-7, reads GAGVSQSPRYKVAKRGQDVALRCDPISGHVSLFWYQQALGQGPEFLTYFQNEAQLDKSGLPSDRFFAERPEGSVSTLKIQRTQQEDSAVYLCASSLVPGLTYEQYFGPGTRLTVT.

This clonotype was observed a handful of times. The chain has TRBV6-5 and TRBJ1-2; tentative D call: TRBD1 (5 bases). This CDR3 spans 13 amino acids. Germline CDR1 and CDR2: MNHEY and SVGAGI. With 8 bases removed from V and 0 bases from J, the gap between germline ends came to 10 bases. DNA for the CDR3: TGTGCCAGCTCAGGGTACCCTAACTATGGCTACACCTTC. Residues: CASSGYPNYGYTF.

The V and J genes are TRBV7-8 and TRBJ2-7; D gene uncertain. The CDR3 has 13 amino acids. Trimming removed 2 bases from V and 4 bases from J, with 9 bases in between. The germline CDR1 and CDR2 sequences are SGHVS and FQNEAQ. The CDR3 sequence is CASSLTTLYEQYF. CDR3 sequence (DNA): TGTGCCAGCAGCTTAACAACCTTATACGAGCAGTACTTC.

This clonotype was detected a few times. The chain combines TRBV12-3 or TRBV12-4 with TRBJ2-2; D gene unclear. V gave up 7 bases and J gave up 1 base, with 7 bases separating them. The CDR3 extends over 13 amino acids. Here the CDR3 DNA reads TGTGCCAGCAAAACGAGGAACACCGGGGAGCTGTTTTTT. This sequence encodes CASKTRNTGELFF.

The rearrangement links TRBV6-6 to TRBJ2-3; the match to TRBD2 covers 8 bases. After removal of 2 bases from V and 5 bases from J, the junction contained 3 bases not matched to a gene. Germline lookup yields CDR1 MNHNY and CDR2 SVGAGI (reference sequence). The CDR3 sequence is 14 residues long. CDR3 loop: CASSYQAGEDTQYF. CDR3 DNA sequence: TGTGCCAGCAGTTACCAAGCGGGGGAAGATACGCAGTATTTT.

The chain has TRBV18 and TRBJ1-1, with D unresolved. Germline loops: CDR1 KGHSH, CDR2 LQKENI. V lost 7 bases, J lost 5 bases, and 14 bases lay in between. The CDR3 consists of 13 residues. The CDR3: CASLALGTTEAFF. Here the CDR3 DNA reads TGTGCCAGCTTAGCCTTAGGTACGACTGAAGCTTTCTTT.

V gene TRBV7-6 combines with J gene TRBJ1-3; D may be TRBD1 (5 bases). CDR1 SGHVS and CDR2 FNYEAQ come from the germline V gene. V lost 4 bases and J 0 bases, leaving 13 bases between the germline ends. CDR3 size: 16 residues. CDR3 in amino acids: CASSSGTLGSGNTIYF. In DNA form, the CDR3 reads TGTGCCAGCAGCTCCGGGACCCTCGGCTCTGGAAACACCATATATTTT.

In its sample, this clonotype was seen a few times. This sequence joins TRBV5-4 and TRBJ2-3, with TRBD1 identical over 10 bases. Germline trimming cut 3 bases from V and 5 bases from J; bases unmatched to any gene: 6. The germline V gene encodes CDR1 SGHNT and CDR2 YYREEE (reference sequence). This CDR3 has 15 residues. The CDR3 coding sequence is TGTGCCAGCAGCTGGGACAGGGGAGCATTAGATACGCAGTATTTT. It codes for CASSWDRGALDTQYF.

This chain links TRBV10-3 with TRBJ1-5; maybe TRBD1 (6 bases). The CDR3 contains 16 residues. Germline V CDR1 and CDR2: ENHRY, SYGVKD. The germline V and J ends were trimmed by 2 bases and 4 bases, with 15 bases remaining between them. CDR3 sequence reads: CAISEGGAYENQPQHF. CDR3 in DNA: TGTGCCATCAGTGAGGGGGGGGCCTACGAAAATCAGCCCCAGCATTTT.

This clonotype was counted ten times or more. This chain uses TRBV19 with TRBJ2-7; TRBD1 aligns across 10 bases. The J segment lost 2 bases and the V segment lost 5 bases, leaving 9 bases of the junction unmatched. The CDR3 runs to 16 residues. Germline V gene lookup returns CDR1 LNHDA and CDR2 SQIVND (reference sequence). The CDR3 spells CASSYSSGTGAYEQYF. CDR3 nucleotides: TGTGCCAGTAGTTACTCCTCCGGGACAGGGGCCTACGAGCAGTACTTC. The variable domain in full, completed from reference TRBV19 and TRBJ2-7, reads DGGITQSPKYLFRKEGQNVTLSCEQNLNHDAMYWYRQDPGQGLRLIYYSQIVNDFQKGDIAEGYSVSREKKESFPLTVTSAQKNPTAFYLCASSYSSGTGAYEQYFGPGTRLTVT.